The T cell receptor (beta chain) under discussion was sequenced for a study of T cells after posttransplantation cyclophosphamide. Method: immunoSEQ multiplex PCR; TCRdb's copy keeps in-frame clones and lacks some. Here the sample spans about 2,200 clones, around 63% being singletons. As to this clone: Its antigen is as yet unknown.

CDR1 and CDR2 from the germline V gene are SGHTA and FQGNSA. The CDR3 is 13 residues long. A marrow graft followed busulfan-fludarabine conditioning, with cyclophosphamide on days +3 and +4. General study points: Tissue-infiltrating T cells from skin or gut overlapped little with blood T cells. Later blood repertoires were often dominated by clones from the donor CD8+ memory compartment. Recipient CMV seropositivity and CMV reactivation strongly tracked TRB clonality.

This sample comprised PBMCs, obtained after allogeneic stem cell transplant with posttransplant cyclophosphamide. This chain connects TRBV7-2 to TRBJ2-5, with D maybe TRBD2 (6 bases). The last part of the DNA fits TRBJ2-7 better; the J call may be wrong. The clonotype originates from a male patient aged 55 to 69 who received an allogeneic stem cell transplant from a related donor and was CMV-positive. The T cells may partly be graft donor cells. The chain's CDR3 is CASSLFQGGEQYF. CDR3 sequence (DNA): TGTGCCAGCAGCTTATTCCAGGGAGGCGAGCAGTACTTC.